One sample yielded the 32 T cell receptor beta chains listed below, sequenced in a study of blood T cell repertoires in COVID-19. The table came from immunoSEQ multiplex PCR; TCRdb's copy has only in-frame clones and leaves some out. The table has approximately 89,000 clones, around nine tenths seen once. Material: peripheral blood. Receptors originate from a man aged 65 to 79 with acute or convalescent COVID-19.

This chain joins TRBV5-1 and TRBJ2-3; D uncertain. The germline CDR1 and CDR2 sequences are SGHRS and YFSETQ. The CDR3 length is 14 residues. V lost 0 bases and J lost 0, with 5 bases in between. CDR3 coding DNA: TGCGCCAGCAGCTTGGGACACAGCACAGATACGCAGTATTTT. Its translation is CASSLGHSTDTQYF.

This clone appeared once. This sequence joins TRBV9 and TRBJ2-7; 8 bases align to TRBD2. Germline loops: CDR1 SGDLS, CDR2 YYNGEE. The CDR3 loop spans 15 amino acids. V lost 3 bases and J lost 2; bases outside the gene matches: 7. CDR3 bases: TGTGCCAGCAGCGCCCGGGGGGGACTGGCCTACGAGCAGTACTTC. Its translation is CASSARGGLAYEQYF.

The chain employs TRBV29-1 and TRBJ2-1; possibly TRBD2 for D (6 bases). The CDR3 is 14 amino acids. The V end lost 7 bases, the J end lost 0 bases, and 13 bases lay between the germline ends. Germline CDR1 and CDR2: SQVTM and ANQGSEA. The CDR3 sequence: CSGTSQYSYNEQFF. The CDR3 DNA sequence: TGCAGCGGTACTAGCCAATACTCCTACAATGAGCAGTTCTTC.

The V call is TRBV13, the J call TRBJ2-5; 14 nucleotides line up with TRBD2. The CDR3 extends over 16 amino acids. Trimming cost V 4 bases and J 5 bases; bases outside gene matches: 6. Looked up from germline, CDR1 is PRHDT and CDR2 is FYEKMQ (reference sequence). CDR3 amino acids: CASSSWTSGGWETQYF. For the CDR3, the DNA is TGTGCCAGCAGCTCCTGGACTAGCGGGGGGTGGGAGACCCAGTACTTC. Looking up the rest from reference TRBV13 and TRBJ2-5 gives the full variable domain: AAGVIQSPRHLIKEKRETATLKCYPIPRHDTVYWYQQGPGQDPQFLISFYEKMQSDKGSIPDRFSAQQFSDYHSELNMSSLELGDSALYFCASSSWTSGGWETQYFGPGTRLLVL.

The rearrangement links TRBV19 to TRBJ1-4; 8 bases are shared with TRBD1. From germline, CDR1 is LNHDA and CDR2 SQIVND (reference sequence). J was trimmed by 7 bases and V by 3 bases; bases with no gene match: 4. The CDR3 totals 14 residues. The CDR3: CASSMDRDREKLFF. CDR3 in DNA: TGTGCCAGTAGTATGGACAGGGACCGTGAAAAACTGTTTTTT. The whole variable domain, remainder taken from reference TRBV19 and TRBJ1-4, is DGGITQSPKYLFRKEGQNVTLSCEQNLNHDAMYWYRQDPGQGLRLIYYSQIVNDFQKGDIAEGYSVSREKKESFPLTVTSAQKNPTAFYLCASSMDRDREKLFFGSGTQLSVL.

This chain connects TRBV7-2 to TRBJ2-3, with TRBD1 matching over 8 bases. The germline V gene encodes CDR1 SGHTA and CDR2 FQGNSA. Trimming took 5 bases from V and 5 from J; bases not matched to a gene: 12. CDR3 length: 16 residues. The DNA of the CDR3 is TGTGCCAGCAGCCATCAGGGGGCGCCGGATATAGATACGCAGTATTTT. Residues: CASSHQGAPDIDTQYF.

The chain uses TRBV19 and TRBJ1-5, with D unclear. The CDR3 runs to 14 residues. Germline lookup yields CDR1 LNHDA and CDR2 SQIVND (reference sequence). The V end lost 0 bases, the J end lost 0 bases, and 3 bases lay between the germline ends. CDR3 loop: CASSIDGSNQPQHF. The CDR3 DNA sequence: TGTGCCAGTAGTATAGACGGTAGCAATCAGCCCCAGCATTTT.

The V and J genes are TRBV6-6 and TRBJ2-3; 9 bases map to TRBD2. The junction had 15 bases not matched to a gene; V was cut back by 5 bases and J by 6 bases. The CDR3 is 17 residues long. CDR1 and CDR2 (germline): MNHNY, SVGAGI (reference sequence). This CDR3 reads CASSPTAGGPRSDTQYF. For the CDR3, the DNA is TGTGCCAGCAGTCCCACGGCGGGGGGGCCACGGTCGGATACGCAGTATTTT.

J is TRBJ2-5 and V is TRBV6-6, with D possibly matching TRBD1 (5 bases). The CDR3 totals 16 residues. CDR1 and CDR2 from the germline V gene are MNHNY and SVGAGI (reference sequence). With 5 bases removed from V and 0 bases from J, the gap between germline ends came to 16 bases. The DNA of the CDR3 is TGTGCCAGCAGTGTGGGGCGGCTGCCGTACCAAGAGACCCAGTACTTC. Amino acid sequence: CASSVGRLPYQETQYF.

For the CDR3, the DNA is TGTGCCAGCAGTTTTCTTGTTTCACCCCTCCACTTT. Protein sequence: CASSFLVSPLHF. The rearrangement uses TRBV28 and TRBJ1-6, with D unresolved. Germline values: CDR1 MDHEN, CDR2 SYDVKM. There are 12 residues in the CDR3. V was trimmed by 3 bases and J by 9 bases, leaving 6 bases between them.

This rearrangement joins TRBV5-6 to TRBJ1-2; a weak D match, TRBD1 (5 bases). Germline V gene sequence: CDR1 SGHDT, CDR2 YYEEEE. The CDR3 has 14 residues. Trimming took off 1 base at V and 3 bases at J, with 10 bases between the two ends. The CDR3 DNA reads TGTGCCAGCAGCTTGCGCGACAGCCACTATGGCTACACCTTC. Encoded protein: CASSLRDSHYGYTF.

This clone was detected only once. CDR3 region: CASSPPVGGRAKNIQYF. CDR3 DNA sequence: TGTGCCAGCTCACCACCGGTCGGGGGAAGAGCCAAAAACATTCAGTACTTC. The chain recombines TRBV18 with TRBJ2-4, with D maybe TRBD2 (6 bases). V lost 0 bases and J lost 0, with 12 bases in between. This CDR3 contains 17 residues. Germline CDR1 is KGHSH and CDR2 is LQKENI.

The chain carries TRBV29-1 and TRBJ2-3, with 12 nucleotides matching TRBD2. Germline CDR1 is SQVTM and CDR2 is ANQGSEA. The CDR3 loop spans 16 amino acids. The J segment lost 1 base and the V segment lost 7 bases, leaving 9 bases of the junction unmatched. The CDR3 spells CSGLTWTSGGTDTQYF. CDR3 coding DNA: TGCAGCGGGTTAACGTGGACTAGCGGGGGCACAGATACGCAGTATTTT.

The chain uses TRBV14 and TRBJ2-7; 9 nucleotides agree with TRBD1. Germline CDR1 is SGHDN and CDR2 is FVKESK. The CDR3 totals 13 residues. J was trimmed by 1 base and V by 6 bases; bases with no gene match: 1. CDR3 residues: CASSGQGSYEQYV. CDR3 nucleotide sequence: TGTGCCAGCAGTGGACAGGGGTCCTACGAGCAGTACGTC.

The chain joins TRBV6-6 to TRBJ1-5; 9 bases map to TRBD1. Germline CDR1 is MNHNY and CDR2 is SVGAGI (reference sequence). With 5 bases clipped from V and 5 bases from J, the junction kept 7 bases outside the gene matches. This CDR3 region has 15 residues. The CDR3 protein is CASSDRGQGHQPQHF. CDR3 bases: TGTGCCAGCAGTGACCGGGGACAGGGACATCAGCCCCAGCATTTT.

J is TRBJ1-1 and V is TRBV28; tentatively, D is TRBD1 (5 bases). V dropped 5 bases and J dropped 5 bases, with 18 bases sitting between them. The V gene's germline CDR1 is MDHEN and CDR2 SYDVKM. This CDR3 comprises 15 residues. In DNA form, the CDR3 reads TGTGCCAGCAGTCTCCCGGGCGGGGCAGGAACTGAAGCTTTCTTT. This codes for CASSLPGGAGTEAFF.

This clone appeared a single time. This sequence joins TRBV11-2 and TRBJ1-3; tentative D call: TRBD1 (5 bases). The germline CDR1 and CDR2 sequences are SGHAT and FQNNGV. Trimming cost V 3 bases and J 6 bases, with 9 bases left between them. This CDR3 region has 13 residues. The CDR3, as DNA: TGTGCCAGCAGCTTCCCAGGGATAAACACCATATATTTT. This gives the protein CASSFPGINTIYF.

The CDR3 protein is CASSFHRDSPLHF. The CDR3 bases are TGTGCCAGCAGCTTTCACAGGGATTCACCCCTCCACTTT. The rearrangement uses TRBV7-3 and TRBJ1-6, with D perhaps TRBD1 (6 bases). V lost 3 bases and J lost 8, with 8 bases in between. Germline CDR1 reads SGHTA; CDR2 reads FQGTGA. The CDR3 spans 13 residues.

This chain links TRBV11-3 with TRBJ2-3; TRBD1 matches at 9 bases. Germline values: CDR1 SGHNT, CDR2 YENEEA. The CDR3 length is 15 residues. J was trimmed by 2 bases and V by 5 bases; bases with no gene match: 5. The CDR3 DNA reads as TGTGCCAGCAGCACGACAGGGGGATCCACAGATACGCAGTATTTT. It encodes CASSTTGGSTDTQYF.

The rearrangement links TRBV4-1 to TRBJ2-2, with D perhaps TRBD1 (6 bases). Trimming shortened V by 1 base and J by 5 bases, and 14 bases separated the two germline ends. Germline V gene sequence: CDR1 MGHRA, CDR2 YSYEKL. CDR3 size: 16 residues. The CDR3 is CASSQVPGVGTGELFF. The CDR3 nucleotides read TGCGCCAGCAGCCAAGTTCCAGGGGTGGGGACCGGGGAGCTGTTTTTT.

This clone has only a few counts. The V and J genes are TRBV9 and TRBJ2-7, with TRBD1 matching 9 bases. The CDR3 has 15 amino acids. The V gene's germline CDR1 is SGDLS and CDR2 YYNGEE. Trimming cost V 4 bases and J 5 bases; bases outside gene matches: 10. CDR3: CASSYTPGQGNEQYF. In nucleotides, the CDR3 is TGTGCCAGCAGCTACACTCCGGGACAGGGAAACGAGCAGTACTTC.

The gene calls are TRBV2 and TRBJ1-2, with TRBD1 matching over 9 bases. Per germline, CDR1 SNHLY and CDR2 FYNNEI. CDR3 length: 15 amino acids. With 4 bases clipped from V and 6 bases from J, the junction kept 9 bases outside the gene matches. CDR3: CASSARGDRADGYTF. As DNA, the CDR3 is TGTGCCAGCAGTGCGAGAGGGGACAGGGCGGATGGCTACACCTTC.

The genes are TRBV27 and TRBJ1-6, with D perhaps TRBD1 (5 bases). The CDR3 is 16 amino acids. Per the germline V gene, CDR1 is MNHEY and CDR2 is SMNVEV (reference sequence). With 5 bases removed from V and 7 bases from J, the gap between germline ends came to 18 bases. CDR3 residues: CASSLIGQGANSPLHF. CDR3 coding DNA: TGTGCCAGCAGTCTTATCGGGCAGGGCGCAAATTCACCCCTCCACTTT.

This chain uses TRBV18 with TRBJ1-1, with TRBD1 matching over 9 bases. The CDR3 has 15 residues. The germline V gene has CDR1 KGHSH and CDR2 LQKENI. V gave up 4 bases and J gave up 4 bases; unmatched junction bases: 7. The CDR3 spells CASSLEGQGTTEAFF. The CDR3 DNA reads as TGTGCCAGCTCACTCGAGGGACAGGGCACCACTGAAGCTTTCTTT.

This clone was counted a single time. The chain carries TRBV6-5 and TRBJ1-3; unclear D gene. CDR1 and CDR2 from the germline V gene are MNHEY and SVGAGI. The length of the CDR3 is 15 residues. The V end lost 4 bases, the J end lost 0 bases, and 10 bases lay between the germline ends. CDR3 nucleotides: TGTGCCAGCAGTTTGGACTATCGCTCTGGAAACACCATATATTTT. As protein: CASSLDYRSGNTIYF.

The chain combines TRBV9 with TRBJ2-7, with a weak D call TRBD1 (6 bases). This CDR3 contains 15 residues. The V end was cut by 4 bases, the J end by 3 bases, with 17 bases between. Germline CDR1 and CDR2: SGDLS and YYNGEE. CDR3 protein: CASSPRQESDYEQYF. In DNA, the CDR3 is TGTGCCAGCAGCCCTCGACAGGAGTCGGACTACGAGCAGTACTTC.

The chain couples TRBV18 to TRBJ1-6; 8 bases map to TRBD1. Germline V CDR1 and CDR2: KGHSH, LQKENI. The CDR3 runs 14 residues. The ends lost 4 bases at V and 10 bases at J; junction bases unmatched: 6. This CDR3 reads CASSQDRASSPLHF. Here the CDR3 DNA reads TGTGCCAGCTCACAGGACAGGGCGTCATCACCCCTCCACTTT.

The chain recombines TRBV5-8 with TRBJ2-2; D is unclear. From germline, CDR1 is SGHTS and CDR2 YDEGEE. This CDR3 is 12 amino acids long. V lost 2 bases to trimming and J lost 4 bases, with 3 bases between them. For the CDR3, the DNA is TGTGCCAGCAGCTTCCTCACCGGGGAGCTGTTTTTT. Encoded protein: CASSFLTGELFF. Full variable domain (remainder filled in from reference TRBV5-8 and TRBJ2-2): EAGVTQSPTHLIKTRGQQATLRCSPISGHTSVYWYQQALGLGLQFLLWYDEGEERNRGNFPPRFSGRQFPNYSSELNVNALELEDSALYLCASSFLTGELFFGEGSRLTVL.

This chain connects TRBV28 to TRBJ2-2; 11 nucleotides agree with TRBD2. With V trimmed by 5 bases and J by 7 bases, 12 bases remained unmatched. CDR1 is MDHEN, CDR2 SYDVKM, per germline. CDR3 length equals 17 residues. This chain's CDR3 is CASSPVEGTSGSGELFF. The CDR3 nucleotides read TGTGCCAGCAGTCCCGTCGAAGGGACTAGCGGAAGCGGGGAGCTGTTTTTT.

V usage is TRBV3-1 (or the pseudogene TRBV3-2) and J usage is TRBJ1-4, with 10 bases aligning to TRBD1. V trimming: 5 bases; J trimming: 7 bases; junction bases outside the gene matches: 13. Germline V CDR1 and CDR2: LGHDT, YNNKEL (reference sequence). This CDR3 is built from 17 residues. The CDR3 region is CASSKSYMRTGGEKLFF. CDR3 DNA: TGTGCCAGCAGCAAAAGCTATATGAGGACAGGGGGTGAAAAACTGTTTTTT.

This clone has just one count. CDR3 amino acids: CASSLWFGRGSNQPQHF. The CDR3, as DNA: TGTGCCAGCAGTTTATGGTTTGGCAGGGGGAGCAATCAGCCCCAGCATTTT. V and J are TRBV27 and TRBJ1-5; TRBD1 aligns across 7 bases. V was clipped by 1 base and J by 1 base; unmatched bases: 7. Germline V gives CDR1 MNHEY, CDR2 SMNVEV (reference sequence). The length of the CDR3 is 17 residues.

This clone was seen more than once but under ten times. The chain is built from TRBV6-2 or TRBV6-3 and TRBJ2-3; 8 positions agree with TRBD2. The J segment lost 2 bases and the V segment lost 3 bases, leaving 7 bases of the junction unmatched. This CDR3 has 16 amino acids. Germline CDR1 reads MNHEY; CDR2 reads SVGEGT. The CDR3 bases are TGTGCCAGCAGTTATCGGCGGGGGGAACTCACAGATACGCAGTATTTT. Protein sequence: CASSYRRGELTDTQYF.